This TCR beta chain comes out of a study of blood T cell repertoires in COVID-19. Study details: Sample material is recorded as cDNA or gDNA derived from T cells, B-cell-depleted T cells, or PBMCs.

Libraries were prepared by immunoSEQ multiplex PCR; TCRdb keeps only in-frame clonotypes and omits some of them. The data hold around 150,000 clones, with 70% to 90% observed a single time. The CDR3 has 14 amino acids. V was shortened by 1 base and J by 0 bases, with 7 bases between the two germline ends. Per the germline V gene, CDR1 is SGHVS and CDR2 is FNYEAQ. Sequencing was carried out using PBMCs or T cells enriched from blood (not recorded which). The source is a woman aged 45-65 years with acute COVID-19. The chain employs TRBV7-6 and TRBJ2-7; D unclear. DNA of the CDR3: TGTGCCAGCAGCTTAGGTACTACCTCCTACGAGCAGTACTTC. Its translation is CASSLGTTSYEQYF.